This TCR beta chain comes out of a study of shared clonotypes between healthy human individuals. Background on the study: The study enrolled a couple of women and three men aged 18 to 49.

Researchers partitioned CD4+ cells into CD45RA+ naive and CD45RA-negative memory subsets. Produced via immunoSEQ multiplex PCR; TCRdb's table is partial and in-frame only. The data contain 330,000 or so clones, around 74% of them singletons. Note on this clone: Its antigen is unidentified.

V lost 5 bases to trimming and J lost 7 bases; unmatched junction nucleotides: 9. The CDR3 is 15 amino acids. Germline lookup yields CDR1 SGHTA and CDR2 FQGNSA. Study findings and constraints: Clonotypes which were not shared had lower generation probabilities than clonotypes that all four donors shared.

The specimen was memory CD4+ T cells sorted from blood. As to subset: CD45RA-negative fraction. The gene calls are TRBV7-2 and TRBJ1-3; 9 nucleotides match TRBD1. This TCR was recovered from a man aged 25 to 40 in good health. The CDR3, as DNA: TGTGCCAGCAGCCTAAACGGACAGGGGTTGAACACCATATATTTT. This sequence encodes CASSLNGQGLNTIYF.